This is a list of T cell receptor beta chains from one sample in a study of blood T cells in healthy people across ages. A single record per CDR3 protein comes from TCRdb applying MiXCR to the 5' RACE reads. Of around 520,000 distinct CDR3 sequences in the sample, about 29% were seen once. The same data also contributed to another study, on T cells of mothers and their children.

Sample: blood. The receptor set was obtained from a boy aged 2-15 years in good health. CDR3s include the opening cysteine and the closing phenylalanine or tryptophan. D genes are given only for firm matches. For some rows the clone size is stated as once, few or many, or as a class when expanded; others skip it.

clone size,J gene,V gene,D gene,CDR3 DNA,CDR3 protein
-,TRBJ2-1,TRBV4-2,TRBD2,TGTGCCAGCAGCCAACGGACTAGCGGGGGCCCCTACAATGAGCAGTTCTTC,CASSQRTSGGPYNEQFF
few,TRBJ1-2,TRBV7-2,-,TGTGCCAGCAGCTTATTGAGGGTTGGCTACACCTTC,CASSLLRVGYTF
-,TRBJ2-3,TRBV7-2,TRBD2,TGTGCCAGCAGCTTGGTTCGAGCGGGAACCAAAGATACGCAGTATTTT,CASSLVRAGTKDTQYF
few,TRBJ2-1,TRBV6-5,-,TGTGCCAGCAGTTACGGATCCTTTCCCGACAATGAGCAGTTCTTC,CASSYGSFPDNEQFF
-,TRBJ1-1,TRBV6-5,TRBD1,TGTGCCAGCAGTTACTCTGCCAGGGGGTACACTGAAGCTTTCTTT,CASSYSARGYTEAFF
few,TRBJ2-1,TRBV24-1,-,TGTGCCACCAGTGGCGGGATCACCGATGAGCAGTTCTTC,CATSGGITDEQFF
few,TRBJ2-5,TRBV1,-,TGCACCAGCAGCCAGGCTAGCGGGAAAGAGACCCAGTACTTC,CTSSQASGKETQYF
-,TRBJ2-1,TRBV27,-,TGTGCCAGTGGGCGAGAGCAAAGAGGCAATGAGCAGTTCTTC,CASGREQRGNEQFF
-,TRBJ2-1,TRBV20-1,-,TGCAGTGCTAGCGAACAGGCCAATGAGCAGTTCTTC,CSASEQANEQFF
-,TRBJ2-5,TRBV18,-,TGTGCCAGCTCGGGGAAGACCCAGTACTTC,CASSGKTQYF
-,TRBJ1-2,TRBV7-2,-,TGTGCCAGCAGCCCCCGGGACACCCGCAGGGGCTACACCTTC,CASSPRDTRRGYTF
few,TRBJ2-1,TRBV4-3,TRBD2,TGCGCCAGCAGCCAAGATGCGTCTAGCGGGAGTAATGAGCAGTTCTTC,CASSQDASSGSNEQFF
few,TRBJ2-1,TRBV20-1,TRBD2,TGCAGTGCTAGGGGTAGCGGGAACAACAATGAGCAGTTCTTC,CSARGSGNNNEQFF
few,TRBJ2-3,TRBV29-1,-,TGCAGCGTTGATTTTGACAGGGAGGTAGATACGCAGTATTTT,CSVDFDREVDTQYF
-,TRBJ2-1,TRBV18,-,TGTGCCAGCTCACCAAAACAGGGATCTGAGCAGTTCTTC,CASSPKQGSEQFF
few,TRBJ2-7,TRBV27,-,TGTGCCAGCAGTCTTGGGACACCCGACAACTCCTACGAGCAGTACTTC,CASSLGTPDNSYEQYF
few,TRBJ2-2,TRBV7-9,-,TGTGCCAGCAGCTTCGGCGGACCTAGAACCGGGGAGCTGTTTTTT,CASSFGGPRTGELFF
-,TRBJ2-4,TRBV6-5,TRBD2,TGTGCCAGCAGTTACGTGCCGGGAGGGTACATTCAGTACTTC,CASSYVPGGYIQYF
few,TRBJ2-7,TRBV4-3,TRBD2,TGCGCCAGCAGCCCAGGGACTAGCGGGGACTCCTACGAGCAGTACTTC,CASSPGTSGDSYEQYF
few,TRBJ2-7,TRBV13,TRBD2,TGTGCCAGCAGCCCCGGGGGGGCCCCCTACGAGCAGTACTTC,CASSPGGAPYEQYF
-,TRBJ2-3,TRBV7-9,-,TGTGCCAGCGGCGAACGGGATACGCAGTATTTT,CASGERDTQYF
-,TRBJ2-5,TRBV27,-,TGTGCCAGCAGTTTACGTGGGATAGGACGTGTTCAAGAGACCCAGTACTTC,CASSLRGIGRVQETQYF
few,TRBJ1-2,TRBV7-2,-,TGTGCCAGCAGCCCCGCACGACAGCTATATGGCTACACCTTC,CASSPARQLYGYTF
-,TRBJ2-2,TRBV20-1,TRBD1,TGCAGTGCTAGTCCGGACAGGGCACACAGAACCGGGGAGCTGTTTTTT,CSASPDRAHRTGELFF
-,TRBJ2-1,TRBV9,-,TGTGCCAGCAGCGTAGGCGGGAACGCATACGATGAGCAGTTCTTC,CASSVGGNAYDEQFF
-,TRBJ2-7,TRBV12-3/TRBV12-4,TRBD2,TGTGCCAGCAGGAGTAGCGGGAGTAGTTTGTACTTC,CASRSSGSSLYF
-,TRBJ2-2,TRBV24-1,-,TGTGCCACCAGTGATCCCCGTGTCACGAACACCGGGGAGCTGTTTTTT,CATSDPRVTNTGELFF
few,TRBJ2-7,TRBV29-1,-,TGCAGCACCCGAGCGAGAACGGGCAGCTCCTACGAGCAGTACTTC,CSTRARTGSSYEQYF
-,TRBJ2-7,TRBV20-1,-,TGCAGTGCTCCCGAGGGGATAGGGTCCTACGAGCAGTACTTC,CSAPEGIGSYEQYF
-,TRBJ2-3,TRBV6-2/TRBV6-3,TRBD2,TGTGCCAGCATCCCACCGAGGGGCACTAGCGGACACACAGATACGCAGTATTTT,CASIPPRGTSGHTDTQYF
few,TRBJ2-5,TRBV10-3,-,TGTGCCATCAGTGAGTCGGGAGCGAGGGAGACCCAGTACTTC,CAISESGARETQYF
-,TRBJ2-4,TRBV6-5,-,TGTGCCAGCAGTTACGGAGGGGGCCCAAACATTCAGTACTTC,CASSYGGGPNIQYF
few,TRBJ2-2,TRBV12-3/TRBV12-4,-,TGTGCCAGCAGTCTATTGGGGGGTCACACCGGGGAGCTGTTTTTT,CASSLLGGHTGELFF
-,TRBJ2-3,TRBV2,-,TGTGCCAGCAGTGAATGGGCGGGGGCCACAGATACGCAGTATTTT,CASSEWAGATDTQYF
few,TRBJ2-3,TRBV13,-,TGTGCCAGCAGCTTCAGAGAAGATACGCAGTATTTT,CASSFREDTQYF
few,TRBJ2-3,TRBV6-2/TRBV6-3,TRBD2,TGTGCCAGCAGGGCTAGCGGTCAGCGTCCAGATACGCAGTATTTT,CASRASGQRPDTQYF
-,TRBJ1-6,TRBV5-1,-,TGCGCCAGCAGCTTCGGCGAACCTAATAATTCACCCCTCCACTTT,CASSFGEPNNSPLHF
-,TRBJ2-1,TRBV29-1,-,TGCAGCGTTGAAGGCTCTGGCGAGCAGTTCTTC,CSVEGSGEQFF
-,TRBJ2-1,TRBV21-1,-,TGTGCCAGCAGCTCCCCGGGACTCGACTTTTACAATGAGCAGTTCTTC,CASSSPGLDFYNEQFF
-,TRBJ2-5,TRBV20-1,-,TGCAGTGCTAGAGTCACTAGTTGGGGCCCCCAAGAGACCCAGTACTTC,CSARVTSWGPQETQYF
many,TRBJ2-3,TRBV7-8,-,TGTGCCAGCAGCTTTTCCCTGCGGGATACGTGGACAGATACGCAGTATTTT,CASSFSLRDTWTDTQYF
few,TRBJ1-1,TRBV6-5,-,TGTGCCAGCAGCTCAGGGGTTGGGGCTTTCTTT,CASSSGVGAFF
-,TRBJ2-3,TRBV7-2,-,TGTGCCAGCAGCCCCACAGGACTTCGCACAGATACGCAGTATTTT,CASSPTGLRTDTQYF
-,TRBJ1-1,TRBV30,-,TGTGCCTGGAGGGGAGGGACCAACACTGAAGCTTTCTTT,CAWRGGTNTEAFF
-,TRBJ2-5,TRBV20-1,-,TGCAGTGCTAGAGAGCCGGGGGCTCAAGAGACCCAGTACTTC,CSAREPGAQETQYF